This T cell receptor (beta chain) is from a study of tumor and adjacent non-tumor tissue in lung cancer. Overall study: Histology: 12 adenocarcinoma, a couple of squamous cell carcinoma, 1 small cell lung cancer. Some 3.9 million productive TCRbeta reads were obtained per sample on average.

General study findings and limits: Top 100 clones took a larger repertoire share in normal lung. Compared with tumor, normal lung showed significantly lower TCR diversity.

This CDR3 region has 16 residues. The ends were cut back, 4 bases at V and 0 bases at J, with 16 bases in the middle. Concerning this clonotype: What it binds is unknown.

No cell sorting was done before RNA was extracted from the tissue. Three rounds of nested PCR, following a modified ARM-PCR protocol, produced the TCRbeta library. A single record per CDR3 protein comes from TCRdb applying MiXCR to the multiplex PCR reads. The table lists under 95,000 distinct CDR3 sequences, about 67% of them singletons. This TCR came from a man aged 60 to 69 with non-small cell lung cancer. The sequenced sample consisted of lung tumor tissue. V usage is TRBV23-1 and J usage is TRBJ2-7; the D is unclear. TRBV23-1 is marked as an open reading frame, function uncertain. The CDR3, as DNA: TGCGCCAGCAGTCTCCCAAGGGCCTGGGACTCCTACGAGCAGTACTTC. Encoded protein: CASSLPRAWDSYEQYF.